The clone carrying this T cell receptor (beta chain) was counted only a few times. Its specificity is unknown. The data derive from a study of shared clonotypes between healthy human individuals. Study background: Used for every donor were three CD4 naive, three CD4 memory, two CD8 naive and one CD8 memory plate.

V gave up 0 bases and J gave up 5 bases; unmatched junction bases: 2. From germline, CDR1 is SGHRS and CDR2 YFSETQ. The CDR3 has 15 residues. Study-wide results and limits: The diversity represented, both genetic and in exposure history, was limited by few donors.

Measured with immunoSEQ multiplex PCR; TCRdb has only the in-frame clones, and not every one. The profile shows some 2,400,000 clones, around 95% of them singletons. Sequencing input: naive CD4+ T cells sorted from blood. Subset: CD45RA+ positively selected. This chain joins TRBV5-1 and TRBJ2-1; TRBD1 matches 10 bases. The TCR comes from a man aged 18 to 35 in good health. The CDR3 nucleotides are TGCGCCAGCAGCTTGGCGGGACAGGGGAACAATGAGCAGTTCTTC. As protein: CASSLAGQGNNEQFF. The full variable domain, completed using reference TRBV5-1 and TRBJ2-1, is KAGVTQTPRYLIKTRGQQVTLSCSPISGHRSVSWYQQTPGQGLQFLFEYFSETQRNKGNFPGRFSGRQFSNSRSEMNVSTLELGDSALYLCASSLAGQGNNEQFFGPGTRLTVL.